The following is a T cell receptor beta chain sequence with its context. This record belongs to a study of blood T cell repertoires in COVID-19. Study-level background: Acute and convalescent COVID-19 samples came from the United States, Italy and Spain. Nucleic acid was either cDNA or gDNA, and it came from T cells, B-cell-depleted T cells, or PBMCs.

In the authors' workflow: Reference gene primer amplification yielded estimated nucleated cell counts. Using immunoSEQ multiplex PCR, the repertoire was profiled, and TCRdb retains in-frame clones only, with some absent. V and J calls and clone size come straight from that table; D and trimming were deduced from the DNA. Here the sample spans roughly 52,000 clones, roughly 87% being singletons. The CDR3 sequence is 15 residues long. V shed 5 bases, J shed 2 bases, and the junction held 6 bases outside the gene matches. From germline, CDR1 is KGHSH and CDR2 LQKENI. Sequenced: peripheral blood. The TCR originated in an elderly woman with acute or convalescent COVID-19. V is TRBV18 and J is TRBJ1-5, with TRBD1 identical over 7 bases. The CDR3 spells CASSEGQLGNQPQHF. In DNA, the CDR3 is TGTGCCAGCTCAGAGGGACAGCTTGGCAATCAGCCCCAGCATTTT.